This T cell receptor (beta chain) was profiled in a study of blood T cell repertoires in COVID-19. About the study: The United States, Italy and Spain supplied acute and convalescent COVID-19 samples.

Recruited during active infection, patients (from Seattle) were subsequently followed longitudinally. V lost 0 bases and J 2 bases, leaving 15 bases between the germline ends. The length of the CDR3 is 16 residues. Germline-derived CDR1 and CDR2 are SGHKS and YYEKEE (reference sequence). Repertoires were generated with immunoSEQ multiplex PCR, while TCRdb's copy carries only in-frame clones and drops some. Altogether about 230,000 clones are present, approximately 90% being singletons, with the ten largest covering 11%. Sequenced material: peripheral blood. This TCR came from a man aged 50-60 years with COVID-19, enrolled during active disease. The V call is TRBV5-5, the J call TRBJ2-7; D is possibly TRBD1 (6 bases). The CDR3 loop is CASSLGERTDAYEQYF. CDR3 DNA sequence: TGTGCCAGCAGCTTGGGGGAGCGGACAGACGCCTACGAGCAGTACTTC.